Reported below is one TCR beta chain. The sample comes from a study of early T cells in non-severe SARS-CoV-2 infection. Study summary: Sequencing of unsorted whole blood was done on bulk RNA, leaving chains unpaired.

The germline V gene has CDR1 SGHNT and CDR2 YENEEA. The CDR3 sequence is 16 residues long. V was trimmed by 6 bases and J by 0 bases, leaving 16 bases between them. TCRdb independently ran MiXCR on the 5' RACE reads; one entry per CDR3 protein. This sample yields 50,000 to 60,000 distinct CDR3 sequences, of which under 9% are seen a single time; 3.5% to 5% belongs to the top ten. Specimen: whole blood, collected at baseline. This sequence originates from an adult who was a healthcare worker with PCR-confirmed SARS-CoV-2 infection or an uninfected control (not recorded which). J is TRBJ2-3 and V is TRBV11-3; D not resolved. The DNA for the CDR3 is TGTGCCAGCAGTCTCTTCTATTCGTCTAGCACAGATACGCAGTATTTT. It yields the protein CASSLFYSSSTDTQYF.